Following are 5 T cell receptor beta chains from one sample sequenced in a study of cytomegalovirus exposure and HLA in healthy donors. The study ran its PCR with 60 Vbeta and 13 Jbeta primers. Sequencing used immunoSEQ multiplex PCR; TCRdb keeps in-frame clones, though not all of them. Among fewer than 130,000 clones, 60% to 75% were seen once, and the ten largest hold roughly 10%. The source material was PBMCs. These receptors all stem from a middle-aged man in good health and CMV-seropositive.

The V call is TRBV27, the J call TRBJ2-3; D is ambiguous. V was pared by 3 bases and J by 4 bases, with 5 bases between. The V gene's germline CDR1 is MNHEY and CDR2 SMNVEV (reference sequence). This CDR3 is built from 12 residues. This CDR3 is CASSFPADTQYF. In DNA, the CDR3 is TGTGCCAGCAGTTTCCCAGCAGATACGCAGTATTTT.

The chain joins TRBV30 to TRBJ2-5, with 7 bases lining up with TRBD2. Looked up from germline, CDR1 is GTSNPN and CDR2 is SVGIG (reference sequence). J lost 1 base, V lost 2 bases, and 7 bases had no gene match. This CDR3 is built from 15 residues. The CDR3 nucleotides read TGTGCCTGGAGTTTAACTAGCGTCCTCCAAGAGACCCAGTACTTC. It codes for CAWSLTSVLQETQYF.

Remarks on this clone: A junction end diverges from the germline sequence, so it may reflect a read error. The chain has TRBV4-2 and TRBJ2-7; tentatively, D is TRBD2 (6 bases). The CDR3 totals 13 residues. Germline V gives CDR1 LGHNA, CDR2 YNFKEQ. This CDR3 is CASSQVGGSPPHF. As DNA, the CDR3 is TGTGCCAGCAGCCAAGTGGGAGGCAGCCCTCCCCACTTC.

V is TRBV11-1 and J is TRBJ2-7; 9 bases line up with TRBD1. V lost 5 bases, J lost 1 base, and 6 bases stayed unmatched. Germline V gives CDR1 SGHAT, CDR2 FQDESV (reference sequence). The CDR3 extends over 15 amino acids. The CDR3 sequence is CASSLQGARSYEQYF. CDR3 nucleotides: TGTGCCAGCAGCCTACAGGGGGCGCGGTCCTACGAGCAGTACTTC.

This chain links TRBV7-8 with TRBJ2-6; tentative D call: TRBD1 (5 bases). CDR3 length: 17 amino acids. The germline CDR1 and CDR2 sequences are SGHVS and FQNEAQ. Trimming removed 3 bases from V and 4 bases from J, with 16 bases in between. Written as DNA, the CDR3 is TGTGCCAGCAGCTTCCCCAGGGAAGTTTACGGGGCCAACGTCCTGACTTTC. Its protein is CASSFPREVYGANVLTF.